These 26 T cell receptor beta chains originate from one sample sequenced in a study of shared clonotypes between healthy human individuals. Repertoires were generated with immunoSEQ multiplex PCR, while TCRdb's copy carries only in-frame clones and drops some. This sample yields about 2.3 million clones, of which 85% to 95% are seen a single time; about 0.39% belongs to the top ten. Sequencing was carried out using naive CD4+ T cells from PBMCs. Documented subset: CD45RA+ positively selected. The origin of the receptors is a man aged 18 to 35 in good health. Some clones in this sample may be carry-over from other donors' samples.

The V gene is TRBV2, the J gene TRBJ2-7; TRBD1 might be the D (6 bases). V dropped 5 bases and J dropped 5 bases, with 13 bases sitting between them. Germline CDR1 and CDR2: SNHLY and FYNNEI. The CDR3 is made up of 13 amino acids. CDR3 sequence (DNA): TGTGCCAGCAGTAAAACAGGGATCGACGAGCAGTACTTC. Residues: CASSKTGIDEQYF.

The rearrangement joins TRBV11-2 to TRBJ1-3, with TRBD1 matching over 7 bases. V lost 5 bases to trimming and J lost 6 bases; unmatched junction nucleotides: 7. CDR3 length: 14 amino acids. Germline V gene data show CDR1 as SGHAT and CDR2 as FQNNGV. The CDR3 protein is CASSLNRGENTIYF. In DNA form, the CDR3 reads TGTGCCAGCAGCCTAAACAGGGGTGAAAACACCATATATTTT. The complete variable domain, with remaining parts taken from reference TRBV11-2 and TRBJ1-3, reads EAGVAQSPRYKIIEKRQSVAFWCNPISGHATLYWYQQILGQGPKLLIQFQNNGVVDDSQLPKDRFSAERLKGVDSTLKIQPAKLEDSAVYLCASSLNRGENTIYFGEGSWLTVV.

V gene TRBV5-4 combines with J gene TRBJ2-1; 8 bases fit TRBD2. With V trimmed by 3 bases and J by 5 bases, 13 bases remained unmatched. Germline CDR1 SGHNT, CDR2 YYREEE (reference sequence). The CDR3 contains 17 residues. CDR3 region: CASSSLAVRGRNNEQFF. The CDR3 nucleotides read TGTGCCAGCAGCTCTCTAGCTGTTCGCGGGAGGAACAATGAGCAGTTCTTC. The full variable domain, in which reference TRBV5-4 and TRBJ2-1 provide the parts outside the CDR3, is ETGVTQSPTHLIKTRGQQVTLRCSSQSGHNTVSWYQQALGQGPQFIFQYYREEENGRGNFPPRFSGLQFPNYSSELNVNALELDDSALYLCASSSLAVRGRNNEQFFGPGTRLTVL.

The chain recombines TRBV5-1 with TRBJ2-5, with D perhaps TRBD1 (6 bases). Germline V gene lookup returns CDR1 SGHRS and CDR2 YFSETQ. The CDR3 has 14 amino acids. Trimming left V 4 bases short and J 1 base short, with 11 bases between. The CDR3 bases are TGCGCCAGCAGCGGAAGGGGGTCCCAAGAGACCCAGTACTTC. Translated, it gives CASSGRGSQETQYF.

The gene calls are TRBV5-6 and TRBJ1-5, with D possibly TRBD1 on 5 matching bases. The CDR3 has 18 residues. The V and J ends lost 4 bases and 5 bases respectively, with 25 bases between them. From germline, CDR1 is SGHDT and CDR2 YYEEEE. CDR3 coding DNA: TGTGCCAGCAGCCTCTGGGGTCGGGTCGCAGGGCGTTATCAGCCCCAGCATTTT. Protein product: CASSLWGRVAGRYQPQHF.

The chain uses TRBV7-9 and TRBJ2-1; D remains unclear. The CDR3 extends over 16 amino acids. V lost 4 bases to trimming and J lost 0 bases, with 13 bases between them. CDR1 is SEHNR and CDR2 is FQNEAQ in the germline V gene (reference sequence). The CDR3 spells CASSSRTPSSYNEQFF. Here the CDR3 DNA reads TGTGCCAGCAGCTCCCGGACCCCGAGCTCCTACAATGAGCAGTTCTTC.

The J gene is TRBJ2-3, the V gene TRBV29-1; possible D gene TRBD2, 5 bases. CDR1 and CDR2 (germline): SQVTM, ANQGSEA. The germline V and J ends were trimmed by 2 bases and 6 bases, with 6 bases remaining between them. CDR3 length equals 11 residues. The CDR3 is CSVESGDTQYF. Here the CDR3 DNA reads TGCAGCGTTGAATCGGGGGATACGCAGTATTTT.

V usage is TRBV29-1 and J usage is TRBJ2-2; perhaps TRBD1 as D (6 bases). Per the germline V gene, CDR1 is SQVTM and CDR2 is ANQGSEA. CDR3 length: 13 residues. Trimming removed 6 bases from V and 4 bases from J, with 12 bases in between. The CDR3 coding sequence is TGCAGCGTCAACAGGGTAGGCACCGGGGAGCTGTTTTTT. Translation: CSVNRVGTGELFF.

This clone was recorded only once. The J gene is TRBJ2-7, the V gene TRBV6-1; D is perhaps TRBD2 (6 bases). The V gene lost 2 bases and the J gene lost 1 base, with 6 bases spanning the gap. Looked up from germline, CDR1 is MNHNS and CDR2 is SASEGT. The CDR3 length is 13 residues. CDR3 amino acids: CASSESGSYEQYF. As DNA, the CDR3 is TGTGCCAGCAGTGAAAGCGGGTCCTACGAGCAGTACTTC.

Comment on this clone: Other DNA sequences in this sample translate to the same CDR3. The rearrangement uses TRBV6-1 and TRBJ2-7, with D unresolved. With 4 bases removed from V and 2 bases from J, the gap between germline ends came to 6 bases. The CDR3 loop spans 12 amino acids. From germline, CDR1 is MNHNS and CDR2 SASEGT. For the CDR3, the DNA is TGTGCCAGCAGTGCCGGCACCTACGAGCAGTACTTC. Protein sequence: CASSAGTYEQYF.

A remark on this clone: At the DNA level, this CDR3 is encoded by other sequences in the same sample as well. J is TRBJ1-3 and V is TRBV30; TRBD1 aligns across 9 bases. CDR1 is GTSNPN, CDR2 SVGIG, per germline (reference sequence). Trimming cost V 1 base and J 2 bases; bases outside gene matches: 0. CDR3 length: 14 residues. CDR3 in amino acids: CAWSGTGAGNTIYF. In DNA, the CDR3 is TGTGCCTGGAGTGGGACAGGGGCTGGAAACACCATATATTTT. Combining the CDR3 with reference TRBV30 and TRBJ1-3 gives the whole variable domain SQTIHQWPATLVQPVGSPLSLECTVEGTSNPNLYWYRQAAGRGLQLLFYSVGIGQISSEVPQNLSASRPQDRQFILSSKKLLLSDSGFYLCAWSGTGAGNTIYFGEGSWLTVV.

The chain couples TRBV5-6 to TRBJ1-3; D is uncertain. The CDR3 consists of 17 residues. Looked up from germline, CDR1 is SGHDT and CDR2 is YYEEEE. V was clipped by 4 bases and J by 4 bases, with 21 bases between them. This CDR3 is CASSPSSHRGRGNTIYF. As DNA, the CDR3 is TGTGCCAGCAGCCCTTCTTCCCACAGAGGAAGGGGAAACACCATATATTTT.

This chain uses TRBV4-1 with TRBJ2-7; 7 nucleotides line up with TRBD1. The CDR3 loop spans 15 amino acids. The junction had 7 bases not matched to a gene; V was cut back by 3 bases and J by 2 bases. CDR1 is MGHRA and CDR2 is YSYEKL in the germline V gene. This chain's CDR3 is CASSHSPTGTYEQYF. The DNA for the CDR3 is TGCGCCAGCAGCCACTCACCGACAGGGACCTACGAGCAGTACTTC.

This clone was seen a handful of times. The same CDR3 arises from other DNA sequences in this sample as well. CDR3 in amino acids: CASSLDHQPQHF. As DNA, the CDR3 is TGTGCCAGCAGCTTGGATCATCAGCCCCAGCATTTT. The chain is built from TRBV5-4 and TRBJ1-5; D is ambiguous. V gave up 0 bases and J gave up 5 bases, with 3 bases separating them. This CDR3 spans 12 amino acids. Germline lookup yields CDR1 SGHNT and CDR2 YYREEE (reference sequence).

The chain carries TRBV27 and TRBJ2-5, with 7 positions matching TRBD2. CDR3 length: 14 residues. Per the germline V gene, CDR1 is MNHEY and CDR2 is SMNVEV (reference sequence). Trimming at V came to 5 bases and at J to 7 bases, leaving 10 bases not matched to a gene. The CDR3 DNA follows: TGTGCCAGCAGTAGTGACAGTCCGGGAGGGACCCAGTACTTC. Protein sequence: CASSSDSPGGTQYF.

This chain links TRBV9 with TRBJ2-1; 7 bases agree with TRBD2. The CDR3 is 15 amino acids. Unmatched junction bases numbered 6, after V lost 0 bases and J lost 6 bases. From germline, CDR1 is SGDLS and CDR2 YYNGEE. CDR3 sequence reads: CASSVVGTTTNEQFF. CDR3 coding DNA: TGTGCCAGCAGCGTAGTTGGGACTACAACCAATGAGCAGTTCTTC.

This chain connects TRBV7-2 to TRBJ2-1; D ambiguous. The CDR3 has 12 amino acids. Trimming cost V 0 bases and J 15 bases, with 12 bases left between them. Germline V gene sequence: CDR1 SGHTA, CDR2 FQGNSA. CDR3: CASSLAGIIWFF. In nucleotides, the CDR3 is TGTGCCAGCAGCTTAGCTGGGATTATTTGGTTCTTC.

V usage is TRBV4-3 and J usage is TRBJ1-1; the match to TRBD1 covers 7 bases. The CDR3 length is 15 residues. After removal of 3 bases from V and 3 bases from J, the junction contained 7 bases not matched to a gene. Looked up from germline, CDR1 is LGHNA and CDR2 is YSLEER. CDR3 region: CASSQTGTGYTEAFF. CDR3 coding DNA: TGCGCCAGCAGCCAGACAGGGACGGGGTACACTGAAGCTTTCTTT.

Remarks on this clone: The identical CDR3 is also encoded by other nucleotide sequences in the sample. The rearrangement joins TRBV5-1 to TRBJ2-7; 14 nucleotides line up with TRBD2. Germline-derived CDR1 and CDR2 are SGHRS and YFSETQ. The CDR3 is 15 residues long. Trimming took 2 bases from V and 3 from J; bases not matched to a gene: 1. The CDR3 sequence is CASSLGLAGGYEQYF. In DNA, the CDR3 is TGCGCCAGCAGCTTAGGACTAGCGGGGGGCTACGAGCAGTACTTC.

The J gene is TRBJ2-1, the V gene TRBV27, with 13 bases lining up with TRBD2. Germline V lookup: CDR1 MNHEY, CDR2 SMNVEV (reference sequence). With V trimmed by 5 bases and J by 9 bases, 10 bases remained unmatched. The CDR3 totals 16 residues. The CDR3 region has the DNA TGTGCCAGCAGTCCATGGAGGGGACTAGCGGGAATTGAGCAGTTCTTC. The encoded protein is CASSPWRGLAGIEQFF.

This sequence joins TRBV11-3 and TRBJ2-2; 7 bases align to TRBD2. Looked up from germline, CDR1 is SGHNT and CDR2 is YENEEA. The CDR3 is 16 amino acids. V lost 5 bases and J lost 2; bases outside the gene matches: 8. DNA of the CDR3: TGTGCCAGCAGCCCCCGGCGGGGGATAAACACCGGGGAGCTGTTTTTT. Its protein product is CASSPRRGINTGELFF. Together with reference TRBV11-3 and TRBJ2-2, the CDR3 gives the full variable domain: EAGVVQSPRYKIIEKKQPVAFWCNPISGHNTLYWYLQNLGQGPELLIRYENEEAVDDSQLPKDRFSAERLKGVDSTLKIQPAELGDSAVYLCASSPRRGINTGELFFGEGSRLTVL.

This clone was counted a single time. The CDR3 region is CASLGRGSKNIQYF. The CDR3 DNA reads as TGTGCCAGCCTAGGGCGAGGGTCCAAAAACATTCAGTACTTC. The chain uses TRBV2 and TRBJ2-4; maybe TRBD2 (5 bases). Looked up from germline, CDR1 is SNHLY and CDR2 is FYNNEI. The CDR3 spans 14 residues. Trimming left V 8 bases short and J 2 bases short, with 13 bases between. The full variable domain, in which reference TRBV2 and TRBJ2-4 provide the parts outside the CDR3, is EPEVTQTPSHQVTQMGQEVILRCVPISNHLYFYWYRQILGQKVEFLVSFYNNEISEKSEIFDDQFSVERPDGSNFTLKIRSTKLEDSAMYFCASLGRGSKNIQYFGAGTRLSVL.

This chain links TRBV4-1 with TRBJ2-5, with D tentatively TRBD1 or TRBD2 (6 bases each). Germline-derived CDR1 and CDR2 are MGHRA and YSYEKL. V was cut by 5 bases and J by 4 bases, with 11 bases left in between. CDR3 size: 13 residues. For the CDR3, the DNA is TGCGCCAGCAGCGTAGGGGGGACAGAGACCCAGTACTTC. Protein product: CASSVGGTETQYF.

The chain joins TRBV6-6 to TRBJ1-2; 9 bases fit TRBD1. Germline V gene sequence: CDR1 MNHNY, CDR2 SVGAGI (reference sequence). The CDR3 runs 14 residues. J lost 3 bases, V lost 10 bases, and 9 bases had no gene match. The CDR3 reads CATRPGQGDYGYTF. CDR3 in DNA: TGTGCCACTAGACCGGGACAGGGTGACTATGGCTACACCTTC.

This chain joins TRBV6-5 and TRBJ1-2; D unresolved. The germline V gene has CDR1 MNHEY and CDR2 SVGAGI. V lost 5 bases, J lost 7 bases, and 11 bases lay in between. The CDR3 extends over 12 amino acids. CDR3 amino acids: CASSPGRAGYTF. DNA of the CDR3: TGTGCCAGCAGTCCCGGGAGGGCTGGCTACACCTTC.

CDR3 region: CASSEEGQGRNEQFF. In nucleotides, the CDR3 is TGTGCCAGCAGCGAGGAGGGACAGGGAAGGAATGAGCAGTTCTTC. The chain uses TRBV9 and TRBJ2-1; 9 bases are shared with TRBD1. The junction had 8 bases not matched to a gene; V was cut back by 3 bases and J by 7 bases. Germline V CDR1 and CDR2: SGDLS, YYNGEE. The CDR3 is 15 residues long. The entire variable domain, with the rest obtained from reference TRBV9 and TRBJ2-1, is as follows: DSGVTQTPKHLITATGQRVTLRCSPRSGDLSVYWYQQSLDQGLQFLIQYYNGEERAKGNILERFSAQQFPDLHSELNLSSLELGDSALYFCASSEEGQGRNEQFFGPGTRLTVL.